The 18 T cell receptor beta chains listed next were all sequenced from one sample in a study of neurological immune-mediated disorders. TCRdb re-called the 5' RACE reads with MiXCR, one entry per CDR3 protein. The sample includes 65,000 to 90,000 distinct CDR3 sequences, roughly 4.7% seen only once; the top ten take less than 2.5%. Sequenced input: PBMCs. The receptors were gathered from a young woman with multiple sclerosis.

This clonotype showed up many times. The CDR3 DNA sequence: TGCGCCAGCAGCCAAGATTGGGGACCCTCCTACAATGAGCAGTTCTTC. Amino acid sequence: CASSQDWGPSYNEQFF. The chain links TRBV4-1 to TRBJ2-1, with D perhaps assigned TRBD1 or TRBD2 (5 bases each). Trimming pared 0 bases from V and 0 bases from J, leaving 9 bases between. The germline gives CDR1 MGHRA, CDR2 YSYEKL. CDR3 length: 16 residues.

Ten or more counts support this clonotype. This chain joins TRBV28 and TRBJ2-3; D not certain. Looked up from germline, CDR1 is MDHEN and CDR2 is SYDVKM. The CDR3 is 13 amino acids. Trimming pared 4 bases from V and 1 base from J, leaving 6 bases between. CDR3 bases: TGTGCCAGCAGTTATGACCGCACAGATACGCAGTATTTT. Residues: CASSYDRTDTQYF.

CDR3 sequence (DNA): TGTGCCAGCAGCCCCGTTAGGGGGACGAACACAGATACGCAGTATTTT. Translated: CASSPVRGTNTDTQYF. The chain joins TRBV11-2 to TRBJ2-3; perhaps TRBD1 as D (6 bases). V lost 5 bases, J lost 2 bases, and 17 bases lay in between. The CDR3 contains 16 residues. The germline gives CDR1 SGHAT, CDR2 FQNNGV. The whole variable domain, remainder taken from reference TRBV11-2 and TRBJ2-3, is EAGVAQSPRYKIIEKRQSVAFWCNPISGHATLYWYQQILGQGPKLLIQFQNNGVVDDSQLPKDRFSAERLKGVDSTLKIQPAKLEDSAVYLCASSPVRGTNTDTQYFGPGTRLTVL.

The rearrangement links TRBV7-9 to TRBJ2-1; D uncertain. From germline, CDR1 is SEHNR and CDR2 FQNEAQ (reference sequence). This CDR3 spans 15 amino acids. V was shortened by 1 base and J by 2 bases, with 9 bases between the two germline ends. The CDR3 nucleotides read TGTGCCAGCAGCTTAGGACACATGCCCTACAATGAGCAGTTCTTC. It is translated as CASSLGHMPYNEQFF.

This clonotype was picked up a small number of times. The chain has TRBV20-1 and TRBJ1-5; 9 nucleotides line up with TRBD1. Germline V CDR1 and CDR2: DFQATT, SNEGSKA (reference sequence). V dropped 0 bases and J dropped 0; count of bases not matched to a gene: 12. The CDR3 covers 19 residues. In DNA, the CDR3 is TGCAGTGCTAGAGACCCCGGACAGGGGCTAACTTATAGCAATCAGCCCCAGCATTTT. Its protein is CSARDPGQGLTYSNQPQHF.

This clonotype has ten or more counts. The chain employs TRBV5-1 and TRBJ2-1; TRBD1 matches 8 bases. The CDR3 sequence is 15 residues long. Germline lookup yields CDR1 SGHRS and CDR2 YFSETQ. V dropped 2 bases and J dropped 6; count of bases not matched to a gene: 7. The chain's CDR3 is CASSLIGQGSNEQFF. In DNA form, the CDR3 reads TGCGCCAGCAGCTTAATCGGACAGGGTAGCAATGAGCAGTTCTTC.

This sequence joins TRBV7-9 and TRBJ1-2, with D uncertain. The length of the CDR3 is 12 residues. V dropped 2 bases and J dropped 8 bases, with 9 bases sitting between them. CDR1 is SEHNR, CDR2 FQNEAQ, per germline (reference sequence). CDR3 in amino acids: CASSLLPGGYTF. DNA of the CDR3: TGTGCCAGCAGCTTACTACCTGGGGGCTACACCTTC. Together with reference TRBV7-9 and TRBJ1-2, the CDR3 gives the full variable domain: DTGVSQNPRHKITKRGQNVTFRCDPISEHNRLYWYRQTLGQGPEFLTYFQNEAQLEKSRLLSDRFSAERPKGSFSTLEIQRTEQGDSAMYLCASSLLPGGYTFGSGTRLTVV.

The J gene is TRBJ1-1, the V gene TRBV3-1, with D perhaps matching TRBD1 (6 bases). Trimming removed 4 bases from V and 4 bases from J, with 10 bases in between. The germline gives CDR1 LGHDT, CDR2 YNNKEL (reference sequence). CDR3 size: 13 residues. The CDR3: CASSLGGVTEAFF. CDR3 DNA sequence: TGTGCCAGCAGCCTCGGGGGCGTCACTGAAGCTTTCTTT.

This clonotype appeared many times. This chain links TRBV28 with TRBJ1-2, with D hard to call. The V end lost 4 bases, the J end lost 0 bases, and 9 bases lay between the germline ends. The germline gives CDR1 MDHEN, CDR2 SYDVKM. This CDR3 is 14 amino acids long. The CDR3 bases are TGTGCCAGCAGTTCCGGACCACCTAACTATGGCTACACCTTC. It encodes CASSSGPPNYGYTF.

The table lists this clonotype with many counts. This CDR3 is CASSSSPGNEQFF. CDR3 nucleotides: TGTGCCAGCAGCTCCTCCCCCGGGAATGAGCAGTTCTTC. V is TRBV11-2 and J is TRBJ2-1, with D hard to call. The length of the CDR3 is 13 residues. The V end lost 4 bases, the J end lost 7 bases, and 11 bases lay between the germline ends. The V gene's germline CDR1 is SGHAT and CDR2 FQNNGV.

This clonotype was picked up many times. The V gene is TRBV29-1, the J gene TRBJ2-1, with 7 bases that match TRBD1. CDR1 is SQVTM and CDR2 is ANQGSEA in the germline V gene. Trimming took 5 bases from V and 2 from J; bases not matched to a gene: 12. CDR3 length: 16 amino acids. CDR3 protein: CSVPKAVTGTYNEQFF. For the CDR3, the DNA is TGCAGCGTTCCGAAAGCTGTGACAGGGACCTACAATGAGCAGTTCTTC.

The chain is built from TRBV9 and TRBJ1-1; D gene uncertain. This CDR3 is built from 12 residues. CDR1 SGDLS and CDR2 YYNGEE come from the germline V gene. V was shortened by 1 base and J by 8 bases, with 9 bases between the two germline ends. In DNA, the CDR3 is TGTGCCAGCAGCGTACCCCCTAGGGAAGCTTTCTTT. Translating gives CASSVPPREAFF.

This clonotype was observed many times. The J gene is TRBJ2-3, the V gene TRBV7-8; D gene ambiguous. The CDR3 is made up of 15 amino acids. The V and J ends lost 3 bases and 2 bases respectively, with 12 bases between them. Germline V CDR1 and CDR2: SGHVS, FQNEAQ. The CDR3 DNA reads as TGTGCCAGCAGCTTTTTGGTAGGGAACACAGATACGCAGTATTTT. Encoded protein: CASSFLVGNTDTQYF.

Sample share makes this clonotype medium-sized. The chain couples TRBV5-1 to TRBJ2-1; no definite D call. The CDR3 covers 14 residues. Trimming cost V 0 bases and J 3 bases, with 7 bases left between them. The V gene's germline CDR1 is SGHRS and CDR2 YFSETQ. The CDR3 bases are TGCGCCAGCAGCTTGGCAGAAATCTACAATGAGCAGTTCTTC. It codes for CASSLAEIYNEQFF.

The CDR3 DNA follows: TGTGCCAGCACGCGGGTAGCATGGGGCAATGAGCAGTTCTTC. It encodes CASTRVAWGNEQFF. This chain links TRBV6-1 with TRBJ2-1, with D possibly matching TRBD2 (5 bases). The CDR3 loop spans 14 amino acids. The V and J ends lost 7 bases and 6 bases respectively, with 16 bases between them. Germline assignment: CDR1 MNHNS and CDR2 SASEGT.

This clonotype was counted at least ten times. The CDR3, as DNA: TGTGCCAGCAGCTTAGCTGGGGGTTTGTACGAGCAGTACGTC. This codes for CASSLAGGLYEQYV. V and J are TRBV7-2 and TRBJ2-7; perhaps D is TRBD1 or TRBD2 (5 bases each). Germline loops: CDR1 SGHTA, CDR2 FQGNSA. CDR3 length: 14 residues. Trimming pared 0 bases from V and 4 bases from J, leaving 10 bases between.

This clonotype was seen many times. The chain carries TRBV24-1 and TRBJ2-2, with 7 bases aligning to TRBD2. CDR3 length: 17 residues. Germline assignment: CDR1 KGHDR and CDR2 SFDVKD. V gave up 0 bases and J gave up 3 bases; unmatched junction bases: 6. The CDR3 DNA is TGTGCCACCAGTGATTTGCACCGGGGAGGGTACACCGGGGAGCTGTTTTTT. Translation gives CATSDLHRGGYTGELFF.

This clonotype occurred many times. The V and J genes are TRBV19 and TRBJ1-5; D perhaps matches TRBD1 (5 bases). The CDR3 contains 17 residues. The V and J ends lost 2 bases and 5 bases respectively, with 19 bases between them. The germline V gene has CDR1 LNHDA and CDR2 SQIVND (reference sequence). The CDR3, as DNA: TGTGCCAGTAGTATAAGGAGAGGGCCCACGGGACATCAGCCCCAGCATTTT. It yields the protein CASSIRRGPTGHQPQHF.